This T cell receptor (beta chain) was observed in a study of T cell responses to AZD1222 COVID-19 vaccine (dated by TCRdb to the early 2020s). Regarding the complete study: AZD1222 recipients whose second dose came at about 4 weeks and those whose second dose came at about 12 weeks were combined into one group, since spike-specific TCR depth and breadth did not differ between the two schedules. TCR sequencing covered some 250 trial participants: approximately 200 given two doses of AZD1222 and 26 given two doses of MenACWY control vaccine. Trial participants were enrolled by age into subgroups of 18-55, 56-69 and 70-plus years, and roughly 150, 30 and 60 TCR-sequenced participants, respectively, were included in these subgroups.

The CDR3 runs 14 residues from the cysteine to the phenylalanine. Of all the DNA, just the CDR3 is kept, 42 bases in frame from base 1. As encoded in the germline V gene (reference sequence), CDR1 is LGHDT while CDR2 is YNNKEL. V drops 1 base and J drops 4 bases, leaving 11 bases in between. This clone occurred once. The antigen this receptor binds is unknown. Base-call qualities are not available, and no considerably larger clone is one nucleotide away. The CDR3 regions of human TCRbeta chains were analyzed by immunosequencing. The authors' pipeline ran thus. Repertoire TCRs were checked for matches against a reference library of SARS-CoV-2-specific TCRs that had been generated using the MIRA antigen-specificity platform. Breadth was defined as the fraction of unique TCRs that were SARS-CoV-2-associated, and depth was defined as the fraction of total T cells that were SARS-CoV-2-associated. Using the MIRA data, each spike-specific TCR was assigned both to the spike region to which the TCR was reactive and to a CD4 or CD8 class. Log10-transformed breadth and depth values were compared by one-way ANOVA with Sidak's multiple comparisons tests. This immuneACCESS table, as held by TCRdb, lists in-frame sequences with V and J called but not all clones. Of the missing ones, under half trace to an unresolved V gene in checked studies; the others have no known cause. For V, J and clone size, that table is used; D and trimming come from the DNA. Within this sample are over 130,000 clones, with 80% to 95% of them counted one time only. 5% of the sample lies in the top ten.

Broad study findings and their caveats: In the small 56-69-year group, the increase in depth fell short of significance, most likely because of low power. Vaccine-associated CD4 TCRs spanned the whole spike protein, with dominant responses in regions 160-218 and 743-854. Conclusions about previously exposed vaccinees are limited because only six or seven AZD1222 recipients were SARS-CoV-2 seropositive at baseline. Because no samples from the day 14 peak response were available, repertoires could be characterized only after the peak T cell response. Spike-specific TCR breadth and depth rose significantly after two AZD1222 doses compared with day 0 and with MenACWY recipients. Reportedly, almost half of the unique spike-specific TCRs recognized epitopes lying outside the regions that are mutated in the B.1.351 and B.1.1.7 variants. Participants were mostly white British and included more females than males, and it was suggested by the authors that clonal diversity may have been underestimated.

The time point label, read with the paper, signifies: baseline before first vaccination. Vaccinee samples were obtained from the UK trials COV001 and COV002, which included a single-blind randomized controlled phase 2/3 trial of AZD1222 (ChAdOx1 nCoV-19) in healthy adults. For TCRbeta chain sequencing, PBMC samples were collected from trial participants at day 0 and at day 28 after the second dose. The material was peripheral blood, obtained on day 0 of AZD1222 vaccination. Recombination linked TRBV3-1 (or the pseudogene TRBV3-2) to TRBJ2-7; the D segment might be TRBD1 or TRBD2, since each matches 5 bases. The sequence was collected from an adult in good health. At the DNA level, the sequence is TGTGCCAGCAGCCAAGCGGGACCGAGATACGAGCAGTACTTC. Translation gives CASSQAGPRYEQYF.